The 25 T cell receptor beta chains given below trace back to one sample, sequenced in a study of T cells in Graves' hyperthyroidism and ophthalmopathy. Template material for amplifying TCR beta CDR3 regions consisted of RNA transcripts. HTBI primers were the set used in a first-round RT-PCR of the TCR CDR3. MiXCR, applied by TCRdb to the multiplex PCR reads, yields one record per CDR3 protein. Of hundreds of thousands of distinct CDR3 sequences in the sample, 38% were seen once. Sequencing was done on a sample of blood. Receptors were obtained from a man between 18 and 29 years old with Graves' hyperthyroidism.

This chain links TRBV7-9 with TRBJ2-5, with TRBD2 matching 7 bases. The trim removed 4 bases at V and 0 bases at J, leaving 11 bases unmatched. This CDR3 comprises 17 residues. Germline V gene lookup returns CDR1 SEHNR and CDR2 FQNEAQ (reference sequence). The CDR3 is CASSSPSGGTYQETQYF. CDR3 nucleotides: TGTGCCAGCAGCTCCCCGTCCGGGGGGACGTACCAAGAGACCCAGTACTTC.

This clonotype was counted a few times. The chain uses TRBV12-3 or TRBV12-4 and TRBJ2-7; the match to TRBD1 covers 9 bases. The ends lost 5 bases at V and 5 bases at J; junction bases unmatched: 7. CDR3 length: 14 residues. Here the CDR3 DNA reads TGTGCCAGCAGTGAACGGGACAGGGAAGACGAGCAGTACTTC. Translation: CASSERDREDEQYF.

V and J are TRBV20-1 and TRBJ1-1; unclear D gene. This CDR3 has 14 amino acids. Germline-derived CDR1 and CDR2 are DFQATT and SNEGSKA (reference sequence). V was shortened by 0 bases and J by 6 bases, with 14 bases between the two germline ends. The CDR3 reads CSARDARWGAEAFF. The CDR3 nucleotides read TGCAGTGCTAGAGATGCCAGGTGGGGTGCTGAAGCTTTCTTT.

This chain connects TRBV5-4 to TRBJ2-5; D tentatively reads TRBD1 or TRBD2 (5 bases each). This CDR3 contains 16 residues. Germline V gene sequence: CDR1 SGHNT, CDR2 YYREEE (reference sequence). V lost 0 bases to trimming and J lost 9 bases, with 21 bases between them. CDR3 in DNA: TGTGCCAGCAGCTTGGGTGGGACCGCGGACTTAGGGTCCCAGTACTTC. Protein product: CASSLGGTADLGSQYF.

The sample holds many counts of this clonotype. The chain employs TRBV24-1 and TRBJ2-1; possibly TRBD1 or TRBD2 for D (5 bases each). Germline values: CDR1 KGHDR, CDR2 SFDVKD. Trimming left V 0 bases short and J 11 bases short, with 7 bases between. This CDR3 is 12 amino acids long. Written as DNA, the CDR3 is TGTGCCACCAGTGATTTGAGGGGACAGCAGTTCTTC. Its translation is CATSDLRGQQFF.

The V and J genes are TRBV15 and TRBJ2-3; D call uncertain. The CDR3 runs to 12 residues. V shed 0 bases and J shed 10 bases, with 8 bases lying between them. CDR1 and CDR2 from the germline V gene are LNHNV and YYDKDF (reference sequence). The CDR3 nucleotides are TGTGCCACCAGCAGAGAAGTCAGTGCGCAGTATTTT. Amino acid sequence: CATSREVSAQYF.

CDR3 sequence reads: CASTRAGRAGELFF. In nucleotides, the CDR3 is TGTGCCAGTACCAGGGCAGGGCGGGCCGGGGAGCTGTTTTTT. The chain has TRBV19 and TRBJ2-2; the D call may be TRBD1 or TRBD2 (5 bases each). Trimming shortened V by 7 bases and J by 6 bases, and 15 bases separated the two germline ends. Germline V gives CDR1 LNHDA, CDR2 SQIVND (reference sequence). This CDR3 has 14 residues. Full variable domain (outside the CDR3, taken from reference TRBV19 and TRBJ2-2): DGGITQSPKYLFRKEGQNVTLSCEQNLNHDAMYWYRQDPGQGLRLIYYSQIVNDFQKGDIAEGYSVSREKKESFPLTVTSAQKNPTAFYLCASTRAGRAGELFFGEGSRLTVL.

The J gene is TRBJ2-5, the V gene TRBV12-5; possible D gene TRBD2, 6 bases. The CDR3 sequence is 16 residues long. Trimming cost V 1 base and J 3 bases, with 15 bases left between them. Germline-derived CDR1 and CDR2 are LGHNT and FRNRAP. The chain's CDR3 is CASGLGGEEGKETQYF. CDR3 sequence (DNA): TGTGCTAGTGGTTTGGGAGGAGAGGAGGGTAAAGAGACCCAGTACTTC.

This clonotype has more than one count but fewer than ten. The chain employs TRBV11-2 and TRBJ1-4; D gene ambiguous. The CDR3 sequence is 12 residues long. Trimming left V 1 base short and J 14 bases short, with 11 bases between. The germline V gene has CDR1 SGHAT and CDR2 FQNNGV. The CDR3, as DNA: TGTGCCAGCAGCTTAGGGGGAGGGCCCCTGTTTTTT. It translates to CASSLGGGPLFF.

The V and J genes are TRBV12-3 or TRBV12-4 and TRBJ2-7; possible D gene TRBD1, 5 bases. The CDR3 is 13 residues long. Trimming took 1 base from V and 5 from J, leaving 9 bases between them. CDR3 DNA: TGTGCCAGCAGTTTAGGTCAGGGCCACGAGCAGTACTTC. This codes for CASSLGQGHEQYF.

This chain connects TRBV4-1 to TRBJ2-5; 9 bases are shared with TRBD1. The CDR3 spans 18 residues. V trimming: 4 bases; J trimming: 2 bases; junction bases outside the gene matches: 14. CDR1 MGHRA and CDR2 YSYEKL come from the germline V gene. In nucleotides, the CDR3 is TGCGCCAGCAGCCTTTCGGTTACCGGGACAGGGACGCAAGAGACCCAGTACTTC. It encodes CASSLSVTGTGTQETQYF.

The rearrangement uses TRBV4-1 and TRBJ1-4; a weak D match, TRBD1 (5 bases). V was pared by 0 bases and J by 4 bases, with 9 bases between. CDR3 length: 15 residues. CDR1 is MGHRA, CDR2 YSYEKL, per germline. In nucleotides, the CDR3 is TGCGCCAGCAGCCAAGATCAGGGCTATAATGAAAAACTGTTTTTT. It yields the protein CASSQDQGYNEKLFF.

This clonotype occurred a few times. The V gene is TRBV19, the J gene TRBJ1-2, with D maybe TRBD1 (5 bases). V was trimmed by 3 bases and J by 5 bases, leaving 19 bases between them. Germline V gene lookup returns CDR1 LNHDA and CDR2 SQIVND (reference sequence). CDR3 length equals 16 residues. CDR3: CASSILGQGNTYGYTF. CDR3 sequence (DNA): TGTGCCAGTAGTATCTTAGGGCAGGGCAATACATATGGCTACACCTTC.

V and J are TRBV10-3 and TRBJ1-4; 7 bases line up with TRBD1. Germline-derived CDR1 and CDR2 are ENHRY and SYGVKD. The length of the CDR3 is 13 residues. With V trimmed by 3 bases and J by 10 bases, 5 bases remained unmatched. The DNA of the CDR3 is TGTGCCATCAGTGACAGGGGGGAGCGAAAACTGTTTTTT. This translates into CAISDRGERKLFF.

V usage is TRBV15 and J usage is TRBJ2-2; 9 bases are shared with TRBD1. CDR1 LNHNV and CDR2 YYDKDF come from the germline V gene (reference sequence). With V trimmed by 4 bases and J by 4 bases, 4 bases remained unmatched. CDR3 length equals 15 residues. In DNA form, the CDR3 reads TGTGCCACCAGCACGCCGGGACAGGGCACCGGGGAGCTGTTTTTT. Residues: CATSTPGQGTGELFF.

The table lists this clonotype with many counts. The V gene is TRBV10-1, the J gene TRBJ2-7; 9 positions match TRBD1. The CDR3 is made up of 13 amino acids. The junction had 6 bases not matched to a gene; V was cut back by 6 bases and J by 6 bases. Germline CDR1 WNHNN, CDR2 SYGVQD (reference sequence). The CDR3 is CASSAGTGSEQYF. In DNA, the CDR3 is TGCGCCAGCAGCGCCGGGACAGGGAGCGAGCAGTACTTC.

The J gene is TRBJ2-2, the V gene TRBV7-2; D tentatively fits TRBD1 or TRBD2 (6 bases each). V lost 5 bases to trimming and J lost 3 bases, with 13 bases between them. This CDR3 contains 15 residues. The V gene's germline CDR1 is SGHTA and CDR2 FQGNSA. CDR3 protein: CASSPYREDTGELFF. CDR3 DNA sequence: TGTGCCAGCAGCCCATACAGGGAGGACACCGGGGAGCTGTTTTTT. The full variable domain, rest sourced from reference TRBV7-2 and TRBJ2-2, is GAGVSQSPSNKVTEKGKDVELRCDPISGHTALYWYRQSLGQGLEFLIYFQGNSAPDKSGLPSDRFSAERTGGSVSTLTIQRTQQEDSAVYLCASSPYREDTGELFFGEGSRLTVL.

This chain joins TRBV7-3 and TRBJ1-1, with TRBD1 matching 7 bases. V shed 2 bases, J shed 6 bases, and the junction held 9 bases outside the gene matches. Germline values: CDR1 SGHTA, CDR2 FQGTGA. The CDR3 sequence is 15 residues long. CDR3 nucleotides: TGTGCCAGCAGCTTAGACCTGGCAGGGGGTCCTGAAGCTTTCTTT. It specifies CASSLDLAGGPEAFF.

This clonotype was observed a handful of times. The chain has TRBV12-5 and TRBJ2-5; D is undetermined. With 2 bases removed from V and 5 bases from J, the gap between germline ends came to 9 bases. Per germline, CDR1 LGHNT and CDR2 FRNRAP. The CDR3 sequence is 13 residues long. This chain's CDR3 is CASGLFGYETQYF. CDR3 DNA: TGTGCTAGTGGTTTGTTTGGGTACGAGACCCAGTACTTC.

This clonotype was observed a handful of times. This rearrangement joins TRBV5-1 to TRBJ2-2; D gene ambiguous. The CDR3 consists of 14 residues. Germline lookup yields CDR1 SGHRS and CDR2 YFSETQ. V lost 0 bases, J lost 7 bases, and 10 bases lay in between. CDR3 amino acids: CASSLGSAGGELFF. Here the CDR3 DNA reads TGCGCCAGCAGCTTGGGATCCGCCGGCGGGGAGCTGTTTTTT.

The V and J genes are TRBV29-1 and TRBJ1-1, with 7 bases matching TRBD1. V trimming: 4 bases; J trimming: 6 bases; junction bases outside the gene matches: 5. Germline assignment: CDR1 SQVTM and CDR2 ANQGSEA. This CDR3 has 12 amino acids. CDR3 sequence reads: CSVAQGWAEAFF. As DNA, the CDR3 is TGCAGCGTTGCACAGGGGTGGGCTGAAGCTTTCTTT. Full variable domain (missing parts from reference TRBV29-1 and TRBJ1-1): SAVISQKPSRDICQRGTSLTIQCQVDSQVTMMFWYRQQPGQSLTLIATANQGSEATYESGFVIDKFPISRPNLTFSTLTVSNMSPEDSSIYLCSVAQGWAEAFFGQGTRLTVV.

The chain combines TRBV12-3 or TRBV12-4 with TRBJ2-7; no reliable D call. The CDR3 consists of 14 residues. The germline V and J ends were trimmed by 6 bases and 3 bases, with 15 bases remaining between them. CDR3 sequence (DNA): TGTGCCAGCAGCCAAAGCAGTGGTGGCTACGAGCAGTACTTC. The encoded protein is CASSQSSGGYEQYF.

This clonotype was observed a single time. One end of the junction fails to match germline, which may point to a read error. The gene calls are TRBV7-2 and TRBJ2-5; 8 bases line up with TRBD2. The CDR3 length is 13 residues. Germline loops: CDR1 SGHTA, CDR2 FQGNSA. The CDR3 bases are TGTGCCAGCGGCTTACCGGGAGGGCAGACCCAGTACTTC. It codes for CASGLPGGQTQYF. Based on the CDR3 plus reference TRBV7-2 and TRBJ2-5, the full variable domain is GAGVSQSPSNKVTEKGKDVELRCDPISGHTALYWYRQSLGQGLEFLIYFQGNSAPDKSGLPSDRFSAERTGGSVSTLTIQRTQQEDSAVYLCASGLPGGQTQYFGPGTRLLVL.

The chain has TRBV6-5 and TRBJ1-3; D is undetermined. This CDR3 region has 13 residues. The V end lost 5 bases, the J end lost 4 bases, and 9 bases lay between the germline ends. The germline gives CDR1 MNHEY, CDR2 SVGAGI. CDR3 region: CASSPLEGNTIYF. CDR3 sequence (DNA): TGTGCCAGCAGTCCCCTGGAGGGAAACACCATATATTTT.

This clonotype was recorded at least ten times. The V gene is TRBV29-1, the J gene TRBJ1-2; 8 nucleotides agree with TRBD1. The CDR3 has 13 amino acids. From germline, CDR1 is SQVTM and CDR2 ANQGSEA. The junction had 4 bases not matched to a gene; V was cut back by 3 bases and J by 4 bases. As DNA, the CDR3 is TGCAGCGTTGAGCAGGGGGCAGGCTATGGCTACACCTTC. It is translated as CSVEQGAGYGYTF.